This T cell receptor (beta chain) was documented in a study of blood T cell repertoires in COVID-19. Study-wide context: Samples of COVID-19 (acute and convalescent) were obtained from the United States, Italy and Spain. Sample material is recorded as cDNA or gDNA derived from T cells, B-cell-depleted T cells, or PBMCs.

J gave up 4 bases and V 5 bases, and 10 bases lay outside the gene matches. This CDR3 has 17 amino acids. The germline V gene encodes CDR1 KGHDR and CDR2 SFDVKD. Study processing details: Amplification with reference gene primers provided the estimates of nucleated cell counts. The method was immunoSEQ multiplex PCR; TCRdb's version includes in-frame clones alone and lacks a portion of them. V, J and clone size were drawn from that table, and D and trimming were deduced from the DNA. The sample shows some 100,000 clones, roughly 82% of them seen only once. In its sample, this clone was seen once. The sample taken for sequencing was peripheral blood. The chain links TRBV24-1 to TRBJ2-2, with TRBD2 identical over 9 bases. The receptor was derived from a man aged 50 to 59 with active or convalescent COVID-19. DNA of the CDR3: TGTGCCACCAGTGCCCCCACCGGGACTAGCTTCACCGGGGAGCTGTTTTTT. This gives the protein CATSAPTGTSFTGELFF.